This T cell receptor beta chain was retrieved from a study of immune reconstitution after stem cell transplant in scleroderma. This clonotype is termed medium-sized. Looked up from germline, CDR1 is MNHEY and CDR2 is SVGEGT. V was cut by 6 bases and J by 6 bases, with 8 bases left in between. CDR3 length equals 12 residues. TCRdb called the RT-PCR reads again in MiXCR, with one record for every CDR3 protein. Of around 2,000 distinct CDR3 sequences listed, 3.6% are singletons. Sampling was performed before or after autologous hematopoietic stem cell transplantation (not recorded which). This TCR was recovered from a male donor with systemic sclerosis. The chain employs TRBV6-2 or TRBV6-3 and TRBJ2-2; D gene ambiguous. The CDR3 region has the DNA TGTGCCAGCAGCTCCCGCCCCGGGGAGCTGTTTTTT. Translation gives CASSSRPGELFF.